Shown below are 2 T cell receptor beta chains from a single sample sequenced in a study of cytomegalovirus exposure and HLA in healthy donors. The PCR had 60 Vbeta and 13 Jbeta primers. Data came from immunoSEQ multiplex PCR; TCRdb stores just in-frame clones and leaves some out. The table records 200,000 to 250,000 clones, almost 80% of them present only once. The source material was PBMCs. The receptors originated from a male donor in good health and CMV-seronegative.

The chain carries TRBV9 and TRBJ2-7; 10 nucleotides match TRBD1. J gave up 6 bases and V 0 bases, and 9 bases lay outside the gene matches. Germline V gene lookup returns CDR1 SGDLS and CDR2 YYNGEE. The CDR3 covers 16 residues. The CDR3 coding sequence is TGTGCCAGCAGCGTAGTCCCGACAGGGGGCAGGGTCGAGCAGTACTTC. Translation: CASSVVPTGGRVEQYF.

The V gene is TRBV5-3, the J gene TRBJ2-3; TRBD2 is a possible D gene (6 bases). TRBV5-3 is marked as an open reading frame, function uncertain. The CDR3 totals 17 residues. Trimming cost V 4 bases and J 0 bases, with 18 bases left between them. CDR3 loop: CARSPPGLTMSTDTQYF. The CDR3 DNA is TGTGCCAGAAGCCCCCCGGGACTCACGATGAGCACAGATACGCAGTATTTT.